This T cell receptor beta chain was found in a study of CD8+CD57+ T cells in acquired aplastic anemia. Findings of the study overall: Patients and controls shared just under 30 CD8+ CDR3 sequences, highly expressed in patients.

This clonotype was observed at least ten times. The target antigen is unknown. Genomic DNA, serving as template, underwent TCR beta VDJ and CDR3 profiling. A single record per CDR3 protein comes from TCRdb applying MiXCR to the reads. Of about 81,000 distinct CDR3 sequences in the sample, over 35% were seen once. The CDR3 is 15 residues long. With V trimmed by 2 bases and J by 0 bases, 2 bases remained unmatched. Germline loops: CDR1 MNHEY, CDR2 SVGEGT. The sequenced sample was sorted CD4+, CD8+, or CD8+CD57+ T cells (not recorded which) from PBMCs. The TCR was taken from a human donor in good health, serving as a control. V usage is TRBV6-2 or TRBV6-3 and J usage is TRBJ2-7; 9 nucleotides line up with TRBD2. CDR3: CASSYSGGSSYEQYF. For the CDR3, the DNA is TGTGCCAGCAGTTACAGCGGGGGGAGCTCCTACGAGCAGTACTTC.